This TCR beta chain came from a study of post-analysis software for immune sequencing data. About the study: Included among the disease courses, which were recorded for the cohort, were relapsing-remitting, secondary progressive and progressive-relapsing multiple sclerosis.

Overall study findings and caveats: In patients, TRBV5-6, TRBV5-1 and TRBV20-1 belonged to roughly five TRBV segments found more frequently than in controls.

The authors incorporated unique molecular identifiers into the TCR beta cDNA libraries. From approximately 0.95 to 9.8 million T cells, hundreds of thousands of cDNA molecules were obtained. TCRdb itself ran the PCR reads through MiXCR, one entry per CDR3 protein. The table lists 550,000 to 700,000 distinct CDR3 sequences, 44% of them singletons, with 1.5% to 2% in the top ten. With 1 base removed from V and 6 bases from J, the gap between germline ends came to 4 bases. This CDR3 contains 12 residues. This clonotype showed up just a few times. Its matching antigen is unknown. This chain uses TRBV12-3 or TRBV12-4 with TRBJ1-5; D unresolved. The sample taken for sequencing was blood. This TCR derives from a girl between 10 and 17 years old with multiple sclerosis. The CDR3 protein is CASSLGPQPQHF. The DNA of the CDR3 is TGTGCCAGCAGTTTAGGACCTCAGCCCCAGCATTTT.